The 21 T cell receptor beta chains given below trace back to one sample, sequenced in a study of cytomegalovirus exposure and HLA in healthy donors. In the PCR, 60 Vbeta and 13 Jbeta primers were used. Some clones are missing from TCRdb's copy, which holds only in-frame ones; the method was immunoSEQ multiplex PCR. This sample has some 95,000 clones, with approximately 77% found just once. The specimen sequenced was PBMCs. The receptors here all came from a woman between 40 and 55 years old in good health and CMV-seronegative.

The rearrangement uses TRBV19 and TRBJ1-1, with D perhaps matching TRBD1 (6 bases). V was clipped by 3 bases and J by 3 bases, with 14 bases between them. The CDR3 covers 15 residues. Germline CDR1 and CDR2: LNHDA and SQIVND (reference sequence). CDR3 region: CASSMQGILDTEAFF. CDR3 DNA sequence: TGTGCCAGTAGTATGCAGGGGATTTTGGACACTGAAGCTTTCTTT.

This clone came up a few times. The V call is TRBV27, the J call TRBJ2-7; D is possibly TRBD1 (7 bases). The V gene's germline CDR1 is MNHEY and CDR2 SMNVEV (reference sequence). Between the trimmed V and J ends, which lost 11 bases and 4 bases, there was a span of 15 bases. The CDR3 totals 12 residues. The CDR3 protein is CAAGQGVYEQYF. Written as DNA, the CDR3 is TGTGCCGCGGGGCAGGGGGTATACGAGCAGTACTTC.

This sequence joins TRBV6-1 and TRBJ1-2; D unresolved. V lost 6 bases to trimming and J lost 0 bases, with 11 bases between them. Germline V lookup: CDR1 MNHNS, CDR2 SASEGT. The CDR3 spans 14 residues. The CDR3 bases are TGTGCCAGCAGAAGTATACAAACTAACTATGGCTACACCTTC. This translates into CASRSIQTNYGYTF.

This sequence joins TRBV18 and TRBJ1-1; D gene uncertain. CDR3 length equals 14 residues. The V and J ends lost 0 bases and 3 bases respectively, with 8 bases between them. CDR1 is KGHSH and CDR2 is LQKENI in the germline V gene. Here the CDR3 DNA reads TGTGCCAGCTCACCACCTAACCGGGACACTGAAGCTTTCTTT. Protein product: CASSPPNRDTEAFF.

This CDR3 reads CASSDTRGGNSPLHF. DNA for the CDR3: TGTGCCAGCAGCGATACTAGGGGGGGGAATTCACCCCTCCACTTT. V is TRBV27 and J is TRBJ1-6; D possibly corresponds to TRBD1 (6 bases). Trimming removed 6 bases at V and 7 bases at J, with 16 bases between. CDR3 length: 15 amino acids. CDR1 and CDR2 from the germline V gene are MNHEY and SMNVEV (reference sequence).

V gene TRBV4-3 combines with J gene TRBJ2-7; 9 positions agree with TRBD2. The CDR3 has 14 amino acids. Germline V lookup: CDR1 LGHNA, CDR2 YSLEER. The J segment lost 2 bases and the V segment lost 3 bases, leaving 2 bases of the junction unmatched. The CDR3 region has the DNA TGCGCCAGCAGCCACGGGACTAGCACCTACGAGCAGTACTTC. It is translated as CASSHGTSTYEQYF.

This chain uses TRBV4-1 with TRBJ2-6; D may be TRBD1 (5 bases). CDR1 and CDR2 from the germline V gene are MGHRA and YSYEKL. The CDR3 runs 19 residues. The V gene lost 0 bases and the J gene lost 4 bases, with 19 bases spanning the gap. The CDR3 region is CASSQDLVRATRGANVLTF. The CDR3 nucleotides are TGCGCCAGCAGCCAAGACTTAGTCAGGGCCACTCGGGGGGCCAACGTCCTGACTTTC.

The chain couples TRBV5-1 to TRBJ1-1; perhaps TRBD1 as D (5 bases). Germline V lookup: CDR1 SGHRS, CDR2 YFSETQ. V shed 6 bases and J shed 3 bases, with 12 bases lying between them. CDR3 size: 13 residues. In nucleotides, the CDR3 is TGCGCCAGCAATCGGGGGGTGGACACTGAAGCTTTCTTT. It is translated as CASNRGVDTEAFF.

This sequence joins TRBV30 and TRBJ2-4, with a possible D match to TRBD2 (5 bases). The germline V gene has CDR1 GTSNPN and CDR2 SVGIG (reference sequence). Trimming shortened V by 2 bases and J by 5 bases, and 10 bases separated the two germline ends. This CDR3 spans 13 amino acids. CDR3 sequence (DNA): TGTGCCTGGAGTTCCGGGGTCGAAAACATTCAGTACTTC. It translates to CAWSSGVENIQYF.

The V call is TRBV18, the J call TRBJ2-7; 11 bases agree with TRBD2. V dropped 1 base and J dropped 3; count of bases not matched to a gene: 8. Germline V lookup: CDR1 KGHSH, CDR2 LQKENI. The CDR3 contains 17 residues. DNA for the CDR3: TGTGCCAGCTCACCACTCTCTAGCGGGGGGCCGCGCTACGAGCAGTACTTC. Its protein is CASSPLSSGGPRYEQYF.

This clone was detected only a few times. The rearrangement joins TRBV19 to TRBJ1-2; TRBD1 matches at 7 bases. V gave up 4 bases and J gave up 5 bases; unmatched junction bases: 7. This CDR3 comprises 14 residues. Germline values: CDR1 LNHDA, CDR2 SQIVND (reference sequence). CDR3 nucleotides: TGTGCCAGTAGTAAAACCGGGACAGTATATGGCTACACCTTC. It specifies CASSKTGTVYGYTF. Variable domain in full (rest from reference TRBV19 and TRBJ1-2): DGGITQSPKYLFRKEGQNVTLSCEQNLNHDAMYWYRQDPGQGLRLIYYSQIVNDFQKGDIAEGYSVSREKKESFPLTVTSAQKNPTAFYLCASSKTGTVYGYTFGSGTRLTVV.

For the CDR3, the DNA is TGTGCCAGCAGTTACGCGGCAGGGGGCATCTATGGCTACACCTTC. Residues: CASSYAAGGIYGYTF. The chain employs TRBV6-5 and TRBJ1-2, with TRBD1 matching over 8 bases. Germline CDR1 is MNHEY and CDR2 is SVGAGI. The CDR3 is 15 amino acids. The ends lost 2 bases at V and 4 bases at J; junction bases unmatched: 6.

The genes are TRBV6-6 and TRBJ2-5; no firm D call. CDR1 and CDR2 from the germline V gene are MNHNY and SVGAGI (reference sequence). CDR3 length: 14 residues. Trimming pared 4 bases from V and 2 bases from J, leaving 11 bases between. DNA of the CDR3: TGTGCCAGCAGTTTTGGCAGATCACAAGAGACCCAGTACTTC. Encoded protein: CASSFGRSQETQYF.

This clone was counted only a few times. This chain links TRBV5-6 with TRBJ1-1; D gene ambiguous. The CDR3 totals 12 residues. V lost 0 bases to trimming and J lost 3 bases, with 3 bases between them. Germline CDR1 is SGHDT and CDR2 is YYEEEE. The CDR3 loop reads CASSLVDTEAFF. CDR3 DNA: TGTGCCAGCAGCTTGGTAGACACTGAAGCTTTCTTT.

Here the CDR3 reads CAISDFSAEAFF. The CDR3 nucleotides are TGTGCCATCAGTGATTTCTCAGCTGAAGCTTTCTTT. The V gene is TRBV10-3, the J gene TRBJ1-1; no reliable D call. The CDR3 length is 12 residues. CDR1 and CDR2 from the germline V gene are ENHRY and SYGVKD. V lost 3 bases and J 6 bases, leaving 8 bases between the germline ends.

The J gene is TRBJ1-1, the V gene TRBV11-3; no firm D call. CDR3 length: 13 amino acids. Trimming shortened V by 2 bases and J by 3 bases, and 7 bases separated the two germline ends. CDR1 SGHNT and CDR2 YENEEA come from the germline V gene. The CDR3 loop is CASSLRSHTEAFF. CDR3 DNA sequence: TGTGCCAGCAGCTTAAGGAGCCACACTGAAGCTTTCTTT.

This clone is labeled medium-sized (0.01 to 0.1%). The chain recombines TRBV14 with TRBJ2-2, with a weak D call TRBD1 (5 bases). The CDR3 covers 14 residues. The V gene lost 1 base and the J gene lost 4 bases, with 7 bases spanning the gap. From germline, CDR1 is SGHDN and CDR2 FVKESK. The CDR3 loop is CASSQAGITGELFF. For the CDR3, the DNA is TGTGCCAGCAGCCAAGCAGGGATCACCGGGGAGCTGTTTTTT.

The chain links TRBV5-1 to TRBJ1-6; TRBD1 agrees at 8 bases. V lost 0 bases and J lost 8; bases outside the gene matches: 4. There are 15 residues in the CDR3. Per germline, CDR1 SGHRS and CDR2 YFSETQ. Here the CDR3 reads CASSLAGTGDSPLHF. CDR3 nucleotide sequence: TGCGCCAGCAGCTTGGCGGGGACAGGCGATTCACCCCTCCACTTT.

V is TRBV19 and J is TRBJ1-5, with TRBD1 matching 7 bases. CDR3 size: 13 residues. Germline CDR1 LNHDA, CDR2 SQIVND (reference sequence). Losses at the gene ends were 8 bases for V and 5 bases for J; bases not matched to a gene: 6. The CDR3 loop reads CASQDRADQPQHF. Here the CDR3 DNA reads TGTGCCAGTCAAGACAGGGCCGATCAGCCCCAGCATTTT.

The gene calls are TRBV6-1 and TRBJ1-1; 8 nucleotides align to TRBD1. The CDR3 runs 14 residues. V was clipped by 2 bases and J by 5 bases; unmatched bases: 4. CDR1 MNHNS and CDR2 SASEGT come from the germline V gene. The CDR3 region is CASSEQGALTEAFF. The CDR3 DNA follows: TGTGCCAGCAGTGAACAGGGGGCGCTAACTGAAGCTTTCTTT.

The chain is built from TRBV4-1 and TRBJ2-7, with D unresolved. The CDR3 sequence is 14 residues long. V dropped 1 base and J dropped 2 bases, with 9 bases sitting between them. CDR1 is MGHRA, CDR2 YSYEKL, per germline. The CDR3 sequence: CASSQGAPTYEQYF. CDR3 nucleotide sequence: TGCGCCAGCAGCCAAGGGGCCCCGACCTACGAGCAGTACTTC.